The clone carrying this T cell receptor (beta chain) has only one observation. Its antigen remains unidentified. This entry belongs to a study of CD8 T cells in Susac syndrome. General study findings and limits: The study recognized that the number of individuals in its TCR sequencing and HLA analysis was relatively small.

The V end was cut by 5 bases, the J end by 3 bases, with 14 bases between. Per the germline V gene, CDR1 is SEHNR and CDR2 is FQNEAQ (reference sequence). The CDR3 spans 14 residues. Random hexamers were used to reverse transcribe about 0.5 to 1 ug of RNA. TCRdb called the immunoSEQ multiplex PCR reads again in MiXCR, with one record for every CDR3 protein. Of 150,000 or so distinct CDR3 sequences listed, approximately 92% are singletons. TCR beta was sequenced from blood CD8+ and CD4+ T cells. The control participants were healthy donors, and these controls were matched with respect to both age and sex. The authors negatively isolated CD8+ and CD4+ T cells and FACS-enriched TEMRA cells.

Material for sequencing was CD4+ T cells from PBMCs. The sequence was collected from a human donor in good health. V gene TRBV7-9 combines with J gene TRBJ2-7; D not certain. Here the CDR3 reads CASSPADGFYEQYF. CDR3 coding DNA: TGTGCCAGCAGCCCTGCCGACGGATTCTACGAGCAGTACTTC.